The 10 T cell receptor beta chains listed next were all sequenced from one sample in a study of T cell changes during pregnancy in multiple sclerosis. Assay: immunoSEQ multiplex PCR; the TCRdb copy retains only in-frame clones and omits some. In the table there are about 72,000 clones, 91% of which are singletons. The source was peripheral blood, collected in the third trimester of pregnancy. Source of these receptors: a female donor in good health, enrolled as a control in a pregnancy study.

This clone was found once. This chain connects TRBV10-2 to TRBJ2-7; D not certain. Trimming removed 7 bases from V and 6 bases from J, with 13 bases in between. Germline values: CDR1 WSHSY, CDR2 SAAADI. This CDR3 has 12 amino acids. The CDR3 sequence is CASNGPRPEQYF. CDR3 coding DNA: TGCGCCAGCAATGGCCCCAGGCCCGAGCAGTACTTC.

The chain links TRBV6-5 to TRBJ1-6; D is perhaps TRBD1 (6 bases). The V gene lost 2 bases and the J gene lost 7 bases, with 12 bases spanning the gap. The CDR3 is 15 residues long. Germline assignment: CDR1 MNHEY and CDR2 SVGAGI. The CDR3 is CASSYGKDRNSPLHF. The CDR3 DNA sequence: TGTGCCAGCAGTTACGGGAAGGACAGAAATTCACCCCTCCACTTT.

V is TRBV6-5 and J is TRBJ1-2; D uncertain. CDR1 MNHEY and CDR2 SVGAGI come from the germline V gene. V lost 0 bases and J 8 bases, leaving 10 bases between the germline ends. The CDR3 is made up of 13 amino acids. The CDR3 DNA reads TGTGCCAGCAGTTACTCGGGAGTAAAGGGCTACACCTTC. This encodes CASSYSGVKGYTF.

The chain couples TRBV19 to TRBJ1-2; 10 nucleotides match TRBD1. With 7 bases clipped from V and 2 bases from J, the junction kept 10 bases outside the gene matches. The CDR3 extends over 16 amino acids. CDR1 is LNHDA, CDR2 SQIVND, per germline (reference sequence). The CDR3 DNA sequence: TGTGCCAGTAAATTCGGACAGGGGGAGATAAACTATGGCTACACCTTC. It encodes CASKFGQGEINYGYTF.

The genes are TRBV7-2 and TRBJ2-5, with D possibly TRBD2 on 6 matching bases. This CDR3 is 16 amino acids long. Trimming took 2 bases from V and 2 from J, leaving 15 bases between them. The germline CDR1 and CDR2 sequences are SGHTA and FQGNSA. CDR3 loop: CASSLSGGAAQETQYF. CDR3 DNA: TGTGCCAGCAGCTTATCCGGCGGGGCCGCACAAGAGACCCAGTACTTC.

The chain uses TRBV19 and TRBJ2-1; the match to TRBD2 covers 10 bases. The V segment lost 4 bases and the J segment 6 bases; nucleotides outside the gene matches: 6. The CDR3 is 15 residues long. Germline CDR1 reads LNHDA; CDR2 reads SQIVND (reference sequence). For the CDR3, the DNA is TGTGCCAGTAGTACTAGCGGGGGCTTCTCCAATGAGCAGTTCTTC. Its translation is CASSTSGGFSNEQFF.

The chain joins TRBV5-4 to TRBJ2-5; D is perhaps TRBD2 (5 bases). The CDR3 length is 13 residues. Trimming shortened V by 0 bases and J by 7 bases, and 10 bases separated the two germline ends. Germline CDR1 reads SGHNT; CDR2 reads YYREEE (reference sequence). The CDR3 DNA reads TGTGCCAGCAGCTTGGGGGAGTCAGGGACCCAGTACTTC. Encoded protein: CASSLGESGTQYF.

The chain carries TRBV7-7 and TRBJ2-2; a possible D gene is TRBD1 (6 bases). CDR3 size: 16 residues. V was trimmed by 4 bases and J by 0 bases, leaving 12 bases between them. CDR1 and CDR2 from the germline V gene are SSHAT and FNYEAQ (reference sequence). The CDR3 coding sequence is TGTGCCAGCAGCTATCTCAACAGGGCGAACACCGGGGAGCTGTTTTTT. Encoded protein: CASSYLNRANTGELFF. The complete variable domain, with remaining parts taken from reference TRBV7-7 and TRBJ2-2, reads GAGVSQSPRYKVTKRGQDVTLRCDPISSHATLYWYQQALGQGPEFLTYFNYEAQPDKSGLPSDRFSAERPEGSISTLTIQRTEQRDSAMYRCASSYLNRANTGELFFGEGSRLTVL.

CDR3 amino acids: CASSFGDTEAFF. In nucleotides, the CDR3 is TGTGCCAGCAGCTTTGGAGATACTGAAGCTTTCTTT. V is TRBV11-3 and J is TRBJ1-1; D unresolved. Germline-derived CDR1 and CDR2 are SGHNT and YENEEA. V was shortened by 3 bases and J by 5 bases, with 7 bases between the two germline ends. The CDR3 has 12 amino acids.

The gene calls are TRBV5-1 and TRBJ1-2, with 10 bases fitting TRBD1. This CDR3 is built from 16 residues. The V gene end was trimmed by 2 bases and the J gene end by 4 bases; junction bases not matched to a gene: 8. Germline assignment: CDR1 SGHRS and CDR2 YFSETQ. CDR3 bases: TGCGCCAGCAGCTTCGGCACGACAGGGGGCCCCTATGGCTACACCTTC. Protein product: CASSFGTTGGPYGYTF. Filled out from reference TRBV5-1 and TRBJ1-2, the complete variable domain reads KAGVTQTPRYLIKTRGQQVTLSCSPISGHRSVSWYQQTPGQGLQFLFEYFSETQRNKGNFPGRFSGRQFSNSRSEMNVSTLELGDSALYLCASSFGTTGGPYGYTFGSGTRLTVV.